This T cell receptor (beta chain) stems from a study of blood T cells in healthy people across ages. The second PCR ran about 6 to 12 cycles with a sample-barcoded 5' primer and J-beta primers. All cDNA molecules were each tagged by a template-switch adaptor with 12 random nucleotides. Using its own MiXCR run on the 5' RACE reads, TCRdb lists one record per CDR3 protein. The sample has 700,000 to 900,000 distinct CDR3 sequences, about 55% seen once. Total RNA extracted from each sample amounted to at least 5 micrograms. The TCR was taken from an elderly man in good health. The source material was blood.

The chain's CDR3 is CASSQAPVRGQETQYF. The CDR3 DNA reads as TGTGCCAGCAGCCAAGCCCCGGTCCGCGGCCAAGAGACCCAGTACTTC. The chain carries TRBV4-2 and TRBJ2-5; D is ambiguous. Trimming left V 1 base short and J 1 base short, with 13 bases between. Germline V gene data show CDR1 as LGHNA and CDR2 as YNFKEQ. This CDR3 comprises 16 residues.